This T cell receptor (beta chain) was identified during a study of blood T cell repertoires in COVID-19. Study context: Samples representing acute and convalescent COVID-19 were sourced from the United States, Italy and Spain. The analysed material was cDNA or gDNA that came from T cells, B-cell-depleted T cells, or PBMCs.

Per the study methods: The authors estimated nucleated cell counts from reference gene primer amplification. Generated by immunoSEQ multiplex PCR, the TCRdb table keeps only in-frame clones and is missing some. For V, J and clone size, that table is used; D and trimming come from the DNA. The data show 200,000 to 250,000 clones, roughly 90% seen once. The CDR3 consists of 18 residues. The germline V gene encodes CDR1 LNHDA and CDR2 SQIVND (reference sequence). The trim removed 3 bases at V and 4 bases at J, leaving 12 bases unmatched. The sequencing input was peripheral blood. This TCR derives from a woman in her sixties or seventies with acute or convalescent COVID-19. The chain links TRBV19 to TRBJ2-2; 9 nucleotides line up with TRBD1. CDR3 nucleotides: TGTGCCAGTAGTATTTTCCCTCGAGACAGGGGGAGCACCGGGGAGCTGTTTTTT. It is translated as CASSIFPRDRGSTGELFF. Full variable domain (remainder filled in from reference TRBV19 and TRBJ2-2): DGGITQSPKYLFRKEGQNVTLSCEQNLNHDAMYWYRQDPGQGLRLIYYSQIVNDFQKGDIAEGYSVSREKKESFPLTVTSAQKNPTAFYLCASSIFPRDRGSTGELFFGEGSRLTVL.